These 26 T cell receptor beta chains came from one sample sequenced in a study of OX40 agonist ivuxolimab in advanced cancers. The table came from immunoSEQ multiplex PCR; TCRdb's copy has only in-frame clones and leaves some out. The sample holds some 71,000 clones, roughly 90% seen once. Sequenced here: CD4+ or CD8+ T cells sorted from blood, sampled in a trial of the OX40 agonist ivuxolimab. These receptors were collected from an adult with an advanced solid tumor such as melanoma, head and neck, liver or kidney cancer.

The chain is built from TRBV5-6 and TRBJ2-1, with TRBD2 matching 9 bases. The CDR3 is 14 amino acids. In germline, CDR1 is SGHDT, CDR2 YYEEEE. V gave up 5 bases and J gave up 4 bases; unmatched junction bases: 4. CDR3 sequence reads: CASSLAGNYNEQFF. The CDR3 nucleotides are TGTGCCAGCAGTCTAGCGGGGAATTACAATGAGCAGTTCTTC. Full variable domain (remainder filled in from reference TRBV5-6 and TRBJ2-1): DAGVTQSPTHLIKTRGQQVTLRCSPKSGHDTVSWYQQALGQGPQFIFQYYEEEERQRGNFPDRFSGHQFPNYSSELNVNALLLGDSALYLCASSLAGNYNEQFFGPGTRLTVL.

CDR3: CASSDTGGNEKLFF. The CDR3 coding sequence is TGTGCCAGCAGTGATACAGGGGGTAATGAAAAACTGTTTTTT. The chain uses TRBV6-1 and TRBJ1-4; the match to TRBD1 covers 8 bases. With 3 bases clipped from V and 4 bases from J, the junction kept 1 base outside the gene matches. This CDR3 contains 14 residues. Germline V gene sequence: CDR1 MNHNS, CDR2 SASEGT.

The chain uses TRBV7-8 and TRBJ2-5, with D perhaps TRBD2 (5 bases). The CDR3 loop spans 13 amino acids. Germline lookup yields CDR1 SGHVS and CDR2 FQNEAQ. V shed 5 bases and J shed 5 bases, with 12 bases lying between them. In DNA, the CDR3 is TGTGCCAGCAGCCCGCTGGAGGCGGAGACCCAGTACTTC. This translates into CASSPLEAETQYF.

This chain connects TRBV7-9 to TRBJ1-6; no reliable D call. The germline V gene encodes CDR1 SEHNR and CDR2 FQNEAQ (reference sequence). CDR3 length: 14 amino acids. V was clipped by 1 base and J by 7 bases, with 8 bases between them. The CDR3 region is CASSLGGLNSPLHF. The CDR3 bases are TGTGCCAGCAGCTTAGGAGGGTTGAATTCACCCCTCCACTTT.

The chain couples TRBV5-4 to TRBJ2-7; TRBD2 matches at 10 bases. The trim removed 3 bases at V and 0 bases at J, leaving 3 bases unmatched. This CDR3 has 15 amino acids. Germline V gene data show CDR1 as SGHNT and CDR2 as YYREEE (reference sequence). The CDR3 here is CASSYGLAASYEQYF. The CDR3 DNA reads as TGTGCCAGCAGCTATGGACTAGCGGCCTCCTACGAGCAGTACTTC.

The V and J genes are TRBV11-2 and TRBJ1-5; D is possibly TRBD1 (6 bases). The CDR3 covers 15 residues. CDR1 is SGHAT and CDR2 is FQNNGV in the germline V gene. V was shortened by 5 bases and J by 2 bases, with 13 bases between the two germline ends. CDR3 bases: TGTGCCAGCAGCCACGACCCAGGGGGCAATCAGCCCCAGCATTTT. This translates into CASSHDPGGNQPQHF.

The chain uses TRBV19 and TRBJ1-3; no firm D call. The CDR3 is made up of 14 amino acids. Deletions cut 5 bases from V and 7 bases from J, with 15 bases between. Per germline, CDR1 LNHDA and CDR2 SQIVND (reference sequence). The CDR3 here is CASSHRGGTNTIYF. For the CDR3, the DNA is TGTGCCAGTAGTCACAGAGGAGGTACGAACACCATATATTTT.

This clone was counted a few times. The genes are TRBV18 and TRBJ1-1, with unresolved D. Deletions cut 0 bases from V and 5 bases from J, with 10 bases between. The germline V gene encodes CDR1 KGHSH and CDR2 LQKENI. The CDR3 totals 14 residues. In DNA form, the CDR3 reads TGTGCCAGCTCACCACCGACGGCCGAAACTGAAGCTTTCTTT. This encodes CASSPPTAETEAFF.

The chain links TRBV5-4 to TRBJ1-2, with unresolved D. This CDR3 has 13 amino acids. From germline, CDR1 is SGHNT and CDR2 YYREEE (reference sequence). Trimming pared 4 bases from V and 8 bases from J, leaving 15 bases between. In nucleotides, the CDR3 is TGTGCCAGCAGCCCCCCATCGGGTGTGGGCTACACCTTC. Translated: CASSPPSGVGYTF.

The chain joins TRBV5-1 to TRBJ1-3; D ambiguous. The CDR3 is 14 amino acids. The V gene lost 4 bases and the J gene lost 2 bases, with 10 bases spanning the gap. Germline CDR1 is SGHRS and CDR2 is YFSETQ. CDR3 DNA: TGCGCCAGCAGCCCAGAGGGTACTGGAAACACCATATATTTT. This sequence encodes CASSPEGTGNTIYF. Combining the CDR3 with reference TRBV5-1 and TRBJ1-3 gives the whole variable domain KAGVTQTPRYLIKTRGQQVTLSCSPISGHRSVSWYQQTPGQGLQFLFEYFSETQRNKGNFPGRFSGRQFSNSRSEMNVSTLELGDSALYLCASSPEGTGNTIYFGEGSWLTVV.

The chain employs TRBV28 and TRBJ1-1; TRBD1 matches 8 bases. Germline V gene sequence: CDR1 MDHEN, CDR2 SYDVKM. The CDR3 is 12 residues long. V was pared by 6 bases and J by 11 bases, with 8 bases of the junction left unmatched. CDR3 coding DNA: TGTGCCAGCAGAGGCCAGGGGGCTAGGGCTTTCTTT. Its translation is CASRGQGARAFF.

This clone was detected once. The rearrangement joins TRBV6-5 to TRBJ1-4; D gene uncertain. Germline CDR1 reads MNHEY; CDR2 reads SVGAGI. This CDR3 is 14 amino acids long. Trimming pared 5 bases from V and 0 bases from J, leaving 7 bases between. The CDR3 spells CASSDGATNEKLFF. The CDR3 nucleotides are TGTGCCAGCAGTGACGGTGCAACTAATGAAAAACTGTTTTTT.

This sequence joins TRBV5-1 and TRBJ2-2; D tentatively reads TRBD1 or TRBD2 (5 bases each). The V gene lost 0 bases and the J gene lost 6 bases, with 12 bases spanning the gap. CDR1 is SGHRS and CDR2 is YFSETQ in the germline V gene. There are 15 residues in the CDR3. The CDR3 sequence: CASSLEVGPSGELFF. As DNA, the CDR3 is TGCGCCAGCAGCTTGGAGGTGGGACCATCCGGGGAGCTGTTTTTT.

The rearrangement joins TRBV7-2 to TRBJ2-1; unclear D gene. Looked up from germline, CDR1 is SGHTA and CDR2 is FQGNSA. V was clipped by 0 bases and J by 5 bases, with 8 bases between them. CDR3 length: 14 residues. This chain's CDR3 is CASSLAGYDNEQFF. CDR3 DNA: TGTGCCAGCAGCTTAGCGGGATATGACAATGAGCAGTTCTTC.

The chain carries TRBV2 and TRBJ2-2; unclear D gene. V gave up 6 bases and J gave up 2 bases, with 7 bases separating them. There are 13 residues in the CDR3. CDR1 is SNHLY, CDR2 FYNNEI, per germline. Written as DNA, the CDR3 is TGTGCCAGCAGCGCACTTAACACCGGGGAGCTGTTTTTT. Translated: CASSALNTGELFF.

In the case of this clone: Its ends do not fully match the called genes, so a read error is possible. The chain has TRBV19 and TRBJ1-4; perhaps TRBD1 as D (5 bases). Per germline, CDR1 LNHDA and CDR2 SQIVND (reference sequence). The CDR3 has 13 residues. The CDR3 loop reads CASAGATNEKLFF. DNA for the CDR3: TGCGCGTCGGCGGGGGCAACTAATGAAAAACTGTTTTTT. The whole variable domain, filled in from reference TRBV19 and TRBJ1-4, reads DGGITQSPKYLFRKEGQNVTLSCEQNLNHDAMYWYRQDPGQGLRLIYYSQIVNDFQKGDIAEGYSVSREKKESFPLTVTSAQKNPTAFYLCASAGATNEKLFFGSGTQLSVL.

The chain carries TRBV7-2 and TRBJ1-5; D unclear. Germline assignment: CDR1 SGHTA and CDR2 FQGNSA. The length of the CDR3 is 15 residues. Trimming stripped 1 base from V and 2 bases from J, with 9 bases between. This chain's CDR3 is CASSLDSGGNQPQHF. CDR3 DNA sequence: TGTGCCAGCAGCTTAGATTCGGGCGGCAATCAGCCCCAGCATTTT.

The DNA of the CDR3 is TGCGCCAGCAGCCAACCACCCCCGGGAACTGCAGAAGCTTTCTTT. Its translation: CASSQPPPGTAEAFF. The chain combines TRBV4-1 with TRBJ1-1; D remains unclear. This CDR3 is 15 amino acids long. V dropped 2 bases and J dropped 8 bases, with 18 bases sitting between them. CDR1 and CDR2 (germline): MGHRA, YSYEKL.

The chain uses TRBV9 and TRBJ1-4; D remains ambiguous. CDR3 length equals 14 residues. Per germline, CDR1 SGDLS and CDR2 YYNGEE. Between the trimmed V and J ends, which lost 0 bases and 8 bases, there was a span of 11 bases. The CDR3 reads CASSVDSEFEKLFF. The CDR3 nucleotides read TGTGCCAGCAGCGTAGACAGCGAATTCGAAAAACTGTTTTTT.

The chain is built from TRBV6-5 and TRBJ2-7; 10 bases agree with TRBD1. The germline V gene encodes CDR1 MNHEY and CDR2 SVGAGI. CDR3 length: 14 amino acids. The V and J ends lost 7 bases and 3 bases, in that order; junction bases with no gene match: 6. The CDR3: CASTTGQGGYEQYF. The CDR3, as DNA: TGTGCCAGCACCACTGGACAGGGGGGCTACGAGCAGTACTTC.

The sample holds one count of this clone. The chain links TRBV7-9 to TRBJ1-5, with D perhaps TRBD1 (5 bases). The germline V gene has CDR1 SEHNR and CDR2 FQNEAQ (reference sequence). The CDR3 extends over 14 amino acids. Trimming shortened V by 0 bases and J by 5 bases, and 8 bases separated the two germline ends. The CDR3 loop reads CASSLARDDQPQHF. CDR3 nucleotides: TGTGCCAGCAGCTTAGCGCGGGACGATCAGCCCCAGCATTTT.

The V and J genes are TRBV2 and TRBJ1-1, with 9 bases lining up with TRBD1. This CDR3 contains 13 residues. Germline lookup yields CDR1 SNHLY and CDR2 FYNNEI. Trimming removed 7 bases from V and 5 bases from J; junction bases left unmatched: 5. CDR3 amino acids: CASILDRGTEAFF. DNA for the CDR3: TGTGCCAGCATCCTAGACAGGGGGACTGAAGCTTTCTTT.

The chain combines TRBV14 with TRBJ2-1, with D maybe TRBD1 (5 bases). Germline CDR1 SGHDN, CDR2 FVKESK. V lost 0 bases, J lost 0 bases, and 15 bases lay in between. The CDR3 spans 18 residues. The CDR3 here is CASSQEGQVFSSYNEQFF. CDR3 DNA sequence: TGTGCCAGCAGCCAAGAAGGACAAGTCTTTAGCTCCTACAATGAGCAGTTCTTC.

The V and J genes are TRBV2 and TRBJ2-5; D is undetermined. Deletions cut 1 base from V and 2 bases from J, with 14 bases between. Germline values: CDR1 SNHLY, CDR2 FYNNEI. The CDR3 is 16 amino acids. The CDR3 nucleotides read TGTGCCAGCAGTGAAGGGAAACAATGGGATCAAGAGACCCAGTACTTC. This encodes CASSEGKQWDQETQYF.

This chain joins TRBV11-3 and TRBJ2-3, with TRBD1 identical over 8 bases. From germline, CDR1 is SGHNT and CDR2 YENEEA. V dropped 1 base and J dropped 4; count of bases not matched to a gene: 4. This CDR3 contains 15 residues. The DNA of the CDR3 is TGTGCCAGCAGCTTAGTACAGGGGGGTTCAGATACGCAGTATTTT. Translated: CASSLVQGGSDTQYF. The variable domain in full, completed from reference TRBV11-3 and TRBJ2-3, reads EAGVVQSPRYKIIEKKQPVAFWCNPISGHNTLYWYLQNLGQGPELLIRYENEEAVDDSQLPKDRFSAERLKGVDSTLKIQPAELGDSAVYLCASSLVQGGSDTQYFGPGTRLTVL.

V usage is TRBV9 and J usage is TRBJ2-5, with D unclear. CDR1 and CDR2 (germline): SGDLS, YYNGEE. Trimming took off 3 bases at V and 0 bases at J, with 15 bases between the two ends. CDR3 size: 16 residues. CDR3 nucleotide sequence: TGTGCCAGCAGCGCCTCGCCCTCACGCGACCAAGAGACCCAGTACTTC. Its protein product is CASSASPSRDQETQYF.